The 28 T cell receptor beta chains given below trace back to one sample, sequenced in a study of shared clonotypes between healthy human individuals. Assay used: immunoSEQ multiplex PCR; TCRdb lists only in-frame clones, some missing. The table records some 2,100,000 clones, 95% of them present only once. Material: naive CD4+ T cells sorted from blood. Subset noted: CD45RA+ positively selected. These receptor sequences come from a man aged 18 to 29 in good health.

J is TRBJ2-7 and V is TRBV6-1; D may be TRBD1 (5 bases). The CDR3 has 16 amino acids. The V end lost 1 base, the J end lost 2 bases, and 15 bases lay between the germline ends. Germline V gene lookup returns CDR1 MNHNS and CDR2 SASEGT. DNA of the CDR3: TGTGCCAGCAGTGAAGAAAGTACAGGAAGGGCCTACGAGCAGTACTTC. The encoded protein is CASSEESTGRAYEQYF.

As for this clone: One junction end disagrees with the germline gene, perhaps due to a read error. The rearrangement joins TRBV7-2 to TRBJ2-4, with TRBD2 matching 9 bases. CDR1 SGHTA and CDR2 FQGNSA come from the germline V gene. This CDR3 is built from 16 residues. The CDR3: CASSIAGVLAKNIQYF. The DNA of the CDR3 is TGTGCCAGCAGCATAGCGGGAGTGCTGGCCAAAAACATTCAGTACTTC.

The V gene is TRBV18, the J gene TRBJ1-1; D is ambiguous. The CDR3 has 14 residues. Germline CDR1 reads KGHSH; CDR2 reads LQKENI. Trimming removed 3 bases at V and 0 bases at J, with 8 bases between. The CDR3 loop reads CASSPLPVNTEAFF. CDR3 DNA: TGTGCCAGCTCACCCCTACCCGTGAACACTGAAGCTTTCTTT.

DNA for the CDR3: TGTGCCAGCAGCCGGACAGGGAAGGACATTCAGTACTTC. Amino acid sequence: CASSRTGKDIQYF. This rearrangement joins TRBV6-5 to TRBJ2-4; TRBD1 agrees at 8 bases. CDR1 and CDR2 from the germline V gene are MNHEY and SVGAGI. The CDR3 consists of 13 residues. The J segment lost 8 bases and the V segment lost 6 bases, leaving 6 bases of the junction unmatched.

CDR3 amino acids: CASSRRAGELFF. The CDR3 DNA sequence: TGTGCCAGCAGCCGGAGGGCCGGGGAGCTGTTTTTT. The V gene is TRBV6-5, the J gene TRBJ2-2; D is perhaps TRBD2 (6 bases). This CDR3 spans 12 amino acids. The ends were cut back, 6 bases at V and 6 bases at J, with 8 bases in the middle. CDR1 and CDR2 from the germline V gene are MNHEY and SVGAGI.

The CDR3 coding sequence is TGCGCCAGCAGCTTGTCTACAGGGGAGGATACGCAGTATTTT. Its translation: CASSLSTGEDTQYF. V usage is TRBV5-1 and J usage is TRBJ2-3; 7 positions match TRBD1. The CDR3 spans 14 residues. Germline CDR1 SGHRS, CDR2 YFSETQ. After removal of 1 base from V and 6 bases from J, the junction contained 5 bases not matched to a gene.

V gene TRBV11-2 combines with J gene TRBJ1-1; D gene unclear. The germline V gene encodes CDR1 SGHAT and CDR2 FQNNGV. The CDR3 consists of 13 residues. V was shortened by 5 bases and J by 8 bases, with 15 bases between the two germline ends. This chain's CDR3 is CASSINSDREAFF. The CDR3 nucleotides are TGTGCCAGCAGCATAAACAGTGACCGCGAAGCTTTCTTT.

The chain uses TRBV30 and TRBJ2-3, with TRBD1 matching 11 bases. This CDR3 has 15 amino acids. Germline CDR1 is GTSNPN and CDR2 is SVGIG (reference sequence). V was clipped by 3 bases and J by 5 bases; unmatched bases: 7. DNA for the CDR3: TGTGCCTGGAGCAACCGGGACAGGGGGATAGATACGCAGTATTTT. Amino acids: CAWSNRDRGIDTQYF.

J is TRBJ2-7 and V is TRBV20-1, with a tentative D call TRBD1 (6 bases). Trimming pared 6 bases from V and 5 bases from J, leaving 11 bases between. CDR3 length equals 11 residues. The germline CDR1 and CDR2 sequences are DFQATT and SNEGSKA (reference sequence). The CDR3 sequence: CSARTDNEQYF. In nucleotides, the CDR3 is TGCAGTGCGAGGACAGATAACGAGCAGTACTTC.

This chain uses TRBV27 with TRBJ1-2; 9 nucleotides agree with TRBD1. V was clipped by 7 bases and J by 2 bases; unmatched bases: 14. Germline values: CDR1 MNHEY, CDR2 SMNVEV (reference sequence). The CDR3 extends over 17 amino acids. CDR3 nucleotides: TGTGCCAGCACCACCACCTCGGGACAGGGTAGGAACTATGGCTACACCTTC. Translating gives CASTTTSGQGRNYGYTF.

V and J are TRBV6-5 and TRBJ1-2, with D possibly TRBD1 on 5 matching bases. The V gene's germline CDR1 is MNHEY and CDR2 SVGAGI. The CDR3 length is 14 residues. Between the trimmed V and J ends, which lost 6 bases and 0 bases, there was a span of 11 bases. The CDR3 DNA sequence: TGTGCCAGCAGCCCCAGAGGGGCTAACTATGGCTACACCTTC. It is translated as CASSPRGANYGYTF.

The chain has TRBV30 and TRBJ1-2; TRBD1 is a possible D gene (5 bases). Germline V gene lookup returns CDR1 GTSNPN and CDR2 SVGIG (reference sequence). V was pared by 0 bases and J by 2 bases, with 7 bases between. The CDR3 sequence is 13 residues long. CDR3 residues: CAWSVNRNYGYTF. The CDR3 DNA sequence: TGTGCCTGGAGTGTAAACAGGAACTATGGCTACACCTTC.

The chain joins TRBV5-4 to TRBJ2-3, with D perhaps being TRBD1 or TRBD2 (7 bases each). The CDR3 covers 16 residues. Trimming left V 3 bases short and J 0 bases short, with 14 bases between. CDR1 and CDR2 from the germline V gene are SGHNT and YYREEE (reference sequence). Here the CDR3 reads CASSSGGGRSTDTQYF. The CDR3 DNA reads as TGTGCCAGCAGCTCAGGGGGGGGGCGAAGCACAGATACGCAGTATTTT.

The V gene is TRBV19, the J gene TRBJ2-3; no clear D. V was pared by 5 bases and J by 0 bases, with 15 bases between. The CDR3 loop spans 16 amino acids. Per germline, CDR1 LNHDA and CDR2 SQIVND (reference sequence). Written as DNA, the CDR3 is TGTGCCAGTAGTTCCCGGGCGGCTCCTAGCACAGATACGCAGTATTTT. The encoded protein is CASSSRAAPSTDTQYF.

The rearrangement uses TRBV9 and TRBJ1-6, with no clear D. Germline loops: CDR1 SGDLS, CDR2 YYNGEE. The CDR3 runs 14 residues. Trimming removed 5 bases from V and 3 bases from J, with 9 bases in between. The CDR3 DNA follows: TGTGCCAGCAGTTTCACAGACTATAATTCACCCCTCCACTTT. As protein: CASSFTDYNSPLHF.

This chain connects TRBV7-9 to TRBJ2-7; D is uncertain. Per the germline V gene, CDR1 is SEHNR and CDR2 is FQNEAQ (reference sequence). The CDR3 is made up of 16 amino acids. Trimming removed 0 bases from V and 0 bases from J, with 12 bases in between. The CDR3 DNA follows: TGTGCCAGCAGCTTAGCGGGCCAGTTAAGCTCCTACGAGCAGTACTTC. Translated, it gives CASSLAGQLSSYEQYF.

The J gene is TRBJ2-3, the V gene TRBV30; D unclear. Trimming stripped 3 bases from V and 0 bases from J, with 7 bases between. The germline V gene encodes CDR1 GTSNPN and CDR2 SVGIG (reference sequence). This CDR3 comprises 13 residues. The CDR3 reads CAWRRASTDTQYF. The CDR3 region has the DNA TGTGCCTGGAGGCGAGCCAGCACAGATACGCAGTATTTT.

Only a few counts were recorded for this clone. The chain recombines TRBV5-1 with TRBJ2-2, with a tentative D call TRBD2 (5 bases). V lost 0 bases and J 5 bases, leaving 8 bases between the germline ends. The CDR3 spans 14 residues. From germline, CDR1 is SGHRS and CDR2 YFSETQ. The CDR3 loop reads CASSLALATGELFF. The CDR3 DNA follows: TGCGCCAGCAGCTTGGCCCTAGCAACCGGGGAGCTGTTTTTT. Full variable domain (outside the CDR3, taken from reference TRBV5-1 and TRBJ2-2): KAGVTQTPRYLIKTRGQQVTLSCSPISGHRSVSWYQQTPGQGLQFLFEYFSETQRNKGNFPGRFSGRQFSNSRSEMNVSTLELGDSALYLCASSLALATGELFFGEGSRLTVL.

The V and J genes are TRBV11-2 and TRBJ2-1; no definite D call. Germline assignment: CDR1 SGHAT and CDR2 FQNNGV. Trimming shortened V by 7 bases and J by 1 base, and 11 bases separated the two germline ends. The CDR3 length is 14 residues. CDR3 sequence reads: CASNSRLSYNEQFF. CDR3 nucleotide sequence: TGTGCCAGCAATAGTCGGCTATCCTACAATGAGCAGTTCTTC.

V usage is TRBV10-3 and J usage is TRBJ2-3; 8 bases map to TRBD2. The CDR3 is 17 amino acids. V lost 4 bases to trimming and J lost 3 bases; unmatched junction nucleotides: 12. Germline V gene sequence: CDR1 ENHRY, CDR2 SYGVKD. The CDR3 reads CAISGAPGAGVTDTQYF. DNA for the CDR3: TGTGCCATCAGTGGGGCGCCAGGAGCGGGAGTAACAGATACGCAGTATTTT.

The chain has TRBV4-1 and TRBJ1-6, with D hard to call. The CDR3 has 17 amino acids. Trimming left V 3 bases short and J 0 bases short, with 12 bases between. CDR1 MGHRA and CDR2 YSYEKL come from the germline V gene. This CDR3 reads CASSQGLPSSYNSPLHF. The DNA of the CDR3 is TGCGCCAGCAGCCAGGGATTACCAAGCTCCTATAATTCACCCCTCCACTTT.

The J gene is TRBJ2-1, the V gene TRBV2, with 10 positions matching TRBD1. V lost 6 bases and J lost 9; bases outside the gene matches: 11. Per the germline V gene, CDR1 is SNHLY and CDR2 is FYNNEI. There are 15 residues in the CDR3. The CDR3 coding sequence is TGTGCCAGCAGATCAGGACAGGGGGGGATTGGTGAGCAGTTCTTC. This translates into CASRSGQGGIGEQFF.

The chain carries TRBV7-3 and TRBJ2-7, with 7 bases matching TRBD1. CDR3 length: 14 residues. CDR1 is SGHTA and CDR2 is FQGTGA in the germline V gene. The V gene end was trimmed by 5 bases and the J gene end by 5 bases; junction bases not matched to a gene: 9. The CDR3 is CASSLGQSPHEQYF. The DNA of the CDR3 is TGTGCCAGCAGCCTGGGACAGTCGCCTCACGAGCAGTACTTC. The full variable domain, in which reference TRBV7-3 and TRBJ2-7 provide the parts outside the CDR3, is GAGVSQTPSNKVTEKGKYVELRCDPISGHTALYWYRQSLGQGPEFLIYFQGTGAADDSGLPNDRFFAVRPEGSVSTLKIQRTERGDSAVYLCASSLGQSPHEQYFGPGTRLTVT.

The V gene is TRBV5-1, the J gene TRBJ1-1; D is unclear. Germline CDR1 is SGHRS and CDR2 is YFSETQ. V gave up 0 bases and J gave up 6 bases, with 9 bases separating them. This CDR3 spans 13 amino acids. CDR3 residues: CASSLAGMAEAFF. In nucleotides, the CDR3 is TGCGCCAGCAGCTTGGCTGGGATGGCTGAAGCTTTCTTT.

The rearrangement links TRBV30 to TRBJ2-3; 10 nucleotides align to TRBD1. V was clipped by 2 bases and J by 1 base; unmatched bases: 3. The CDR3 runs 15 residues. CDR1 GTSNPN and CDR2 SVGIG come from the germline V gene (reference sequence). The CDR3 sequence: CAWSLGTGGTDTQYF. CDR3 nucleotide sequence: TGTGCCTGGAGTCTCGGGACAGGGGGCACAGATACGCAGTATTTT.

This sequence joins TRBV13 and TRBJ1-2; D is ambiguous. Trimming cost V 5 bases and J 6 bases, with 13 bases left between them. The CDR3 has 13 residues. Germline CDR1 is PRHDT and CDR2 is FYEKMQ (reference sequence). CDR3 loop: CASSPRGYDGYTF. As DNA, the CDR3 is TGTGCCAGCAGCCCTCGCGGTTACGATGGCTACACCTTC.

The chain couples TRBV5-4 to TRBJ2-1, with 9 bases that match TRBD2. The CDR3 is made up of 15 amino acids. Germline values: CDR1 SGHNT, CDR2 YYREEE (reference sequence). The trim removed 0 bases at V and 7 bases at J, leaving 5 bases unmatched. CDR3 in DNA: TGTGCCAGCAGCTTGGGTAGCGGGGGCCCTAATGAGCAGTTCTTC. Translated: CASSLGSGGPNEQFF.

This chain connects TRBV25-1 to TRBJ2-2; 8 bases are shared with TRBD1. The CDR3 is 14 amino acids. Germline V gene data show CDR1 as MGHDK and CDR2 as SYGVNS. V was clipped by 7 bases and J by 1 base; unmatched bases: 2. The CDR3 sequence: CASKGTGNTGELFF. The CDR3 DNA sequence: TGTGCCAGCAAGGGGACAGGGAACACCGGGGAGCTGTTTTTT.